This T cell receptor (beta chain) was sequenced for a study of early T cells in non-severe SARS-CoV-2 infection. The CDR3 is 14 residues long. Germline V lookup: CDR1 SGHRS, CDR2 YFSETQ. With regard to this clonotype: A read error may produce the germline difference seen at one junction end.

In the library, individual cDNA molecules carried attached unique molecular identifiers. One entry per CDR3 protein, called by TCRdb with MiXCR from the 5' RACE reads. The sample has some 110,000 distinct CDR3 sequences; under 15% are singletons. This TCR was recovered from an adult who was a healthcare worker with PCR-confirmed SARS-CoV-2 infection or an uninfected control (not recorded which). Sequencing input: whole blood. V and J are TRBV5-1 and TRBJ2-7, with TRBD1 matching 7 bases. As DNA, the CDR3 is TGCGCCTGCAGCTTGGAGACAGGGTACTACGAGCAGTACTTC. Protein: CACSLETGYYEQYF. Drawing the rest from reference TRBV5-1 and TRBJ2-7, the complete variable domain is KAGVTQTPRYLIKTRGQQVTLSCSPISGHRSVSWYQQTPGQGLQFLFEYFSETQRNKGNFPGRFSGRQFSNSRSEMNVSTLELGDSALYLCACSLETGYYEQYFGPGTRLTVT.